Reported below is one T cell receptor (beta chain). Researchers ran the PCR with 60 Vbeta and 13 Jbeta primers. Assay: immunoSEQ multiplex PCR; the TCRdb copy retains only in-frame clones and omits some. Found here are about 130,000 clones, approximately 80% of them singletons; the top ten hold about 0.71%. These data come from a study of cytomegalovirus exposure and HLA in healthy donors. The germline V gene encodes CDR1 SGHTA and CDR2 FQGNSA. The CDR3 is made up of 14 amino acids. The V end was cut by 5 bases, the J end by 6 bases, with 14 bases between. Sequencing was carried out using PBMCs. The rearrangement uses TRBV7-2 and TRBJ1-5; D uncertain. This TCR derives from a man between 18 and 29 years old in good health and CMV-seronegative. The CDR3 DNA is TGTGCCAGCAGCCCAAAACGGGCGGGTCAGCCCCAGCATTTT. Its protein is CASSPKRAGQPQHF.